Shown below are 4 T cell receptor beta chains from a single sample sequenced in a study of blood T cell repertoires in COVID-19. Sequencing was performed with immunoSEQ multiplex PCR; in TCRdb, only in-frame clones are kept and a portion is missing. This table has about 480,000 clones, 75% to 90% appearing once. The material sequenced was peripheral blood. These receptors were collected from a man aged 18 to 29 with COVID-19, enrolled during active disease.

V and J are TRBV27 and TRBJ1-4, with a tentative D call TRBD1 (5 bases). The V gene lost 5 bases and the J gene lost 8 bases, with 15 bases spanning the gap. The CDR3 extends over 14 amino acids. CDR1 and CDR2 (germline): MNHEY, SMNVEV (reference sequence). CDR3 in amino acids: CASSNRRGGEKLFF. The CDR3 DNA is TGTGCCAGCAGTAACAGGAGAGGTGGGGAAAAACTGTTTTTT.

This clone showed up just a few times. The rearrangement joins TRBV7-9 to TRBJ1-4, with 10 bases that match TRBD1. The CDR3 has 16 amino acids. With V trimmed by 1 base and J by 4 bases, 3 bases remained unmatched. The germline V gene has CDR1 SEHNR and CDR2 FQNEAQ (reference sequence). Written as DNA, the CDR3 is TGTGCCAGCAGCTTAGGACAGGGGGCGATTAATGAAAAACTGTTTTTT. It translates to CASSLGQGAINEKLFF.

A few counts support this clone. The chain couples TRBV13 to TRBJ1-1, with a possible D match to TRBD1 (6 bases). In germline, CDR1 is PRHDT, CDR2 FYEKMQ (reference sequence). The CDR3 extends over 13 amino acids. V lost 5 bases and J lost 4, with 11 bases in between. The CDR3 loop is CASSTRGSTEAFF. The CDR3 coding sequence is TGTGCCAGCAGCACCAGGGGTAGCACTGAAGCTTTCTTT.

The J gene is TRBJ2-3, the V gene TRBV11-3; maybe TRBD2 (5 bases). V dropped 1 base and J dropped 1 base, with 9 bases sitting between them. The length of the CDR3 is 15 residues. Germline CDR1 is SGHNT and CDR2 is YENEEA. CDR3 residues: CASSLGAGGTDTQYF. The CDR3 coding sequence is TGTGCCAGCAGCTTAGGGGCGGGCGGCACAGATACGCAGTATTTT.